Listed here are 8 T cell receptor beta chains from one sample, sequenced in a study of cytomegalovirus exposure and HLA in healthy donors. 60 Vbeta and 13 Jbeta primers were used in PCR. Generated by immunoSEQ multiplex PCR, the TCRdb table keeps only in-frame clones and is missing some. The data contain roughly 130,000 clones, 79% of them singletons. The sequenced sample was PBMCs. Receptors were obtained from a man between 18 and 35 years old in good health and CMV-seronegative.

Only a few counts were recorded for this clone. The chain links TRBV9 to TRBJ1-2; 7 nucleotides agree with TRBD1. The CDR3 has 13 amino acids. Looked up from germline, CDR1 is SGDLS and CDR2 is YYNGEE. With V trimmed by 7 bases and J by 1 base, 4 bases remained unmatched. CDR3: CASHRDSNYGYTF. In DNA form, the CDR3 reads TGTGCCAGCCACCGGGACAGTAACTATGGCTACACCTTC.

The chain carries TRBV19 and TRBJ2-6; no clear D. CDR1 LNHDA and CDR2 SQIVND come from the germline V gene (reference sequence). The CDR3 spans 15 residues. Trimming took off 6 bases at V and 0 bases at J, with 9 bases between the two ends. The chain's CDR3 is CASRQSSSGANVLTF. The DNA for the CDR3 is TGTGCCAGTAGACAGAGCAGCTCTGGGGCCAACGTCCTGACTTTC.

The genes are TRBV4-2 and TRBJ2-7; TRBD2 matches at 8 bases. V dropped 0 bases and J dropped 1; count of bases not matched to a gene: 8. The CDR3 sequence is 17 residues long. The germline CDR1 and CDR2 sequences are LGHNA and YNFKEQ. The CDR3 reads CASSQDFGGRPSYEQYF. DNA for the CDR3: TGTGCCAGCAGCCAAGATTTTGGCGGGAGGCCGTCCTACGAGCAGTACTTC.

Comments on this clone: This CDR3 is also generated by other DNA sequences in the sample. This chain uses TRBV7-8 with TRBJ2-6, with D tentatively TRBD2 (7 bases). This CDR3 is built from 20 residues. Germline CDR1 and CDR2: SGHVS and FQNEAQ. Trimming cost V 3 bases and J 2 bases, with 23 bases left between them. CDR3 loop: CASSFSPPGTGGTGANVLTF. In DNA, the CDR3 is TGTGCCAGCAGCTTCAGCCCGCCCGGGACGGGGGGCACTGGGGCCAACGTCCTGACTTTC.

This clone showed up just once. The V gene is TRBV5-3, the J gene TRBJ1-2, with D perhaps TRBD1 (5 bases). TRBV5-3 is treated as an ORF (open reading frame) with a function not yet certain. This CDR3 region has 13 residues. The V gene lost 0 bases and the J gene lost 12 bases, with 15 bases spanning the gap. In DNA, the CDR3 is TGTGCCAGAAGCTTGGATTTTCAGGGCGGGGACACCTTC. Protein product: CARSLDFQGGDTF.

This chain joins TRBV28 and TRBJ2-5; the match to TRBD1 covers 7 bases. The J call may be mistaken, given a closer DNA end match to TRBJ2-7. CDR3 size: 14 residues. CDR1 and CDR2 (germline): MDHEN, SYDVKM. The DNA of the CDR3 is TGTGCCAGCAGTTTTCCTTCAGGGGGCTACGAGCAGTACTTC. It yields the protein CASSFPSGGYEQYF.

The chain recombines TRBV5-4 with TRBJ2-7; TRBD1 is a possible D gene (6 bases). This CDR3 comprises 13 residues. Trimming cost V 2 bases and J 4 bases, with 10 bases left between them. Germline CDR1 SGHNT, CDR2 YYREEE (reference sequence). The CDR3 DNA is TGTGCCAGCAGCTTACAGGGAACGTACGAGCAGTACTTC. Translated, it gives CASSLQGTYEQYF.

J is TRBJ2-1 and V is TRBV2; D might be TRBD1 (5 bases). Germline CDR1 SNHLY, CDR2 FYNNEI. The length of the CDR3 is 13 residues. With 5 bases removed from V and 9 bases from J, the gap between germline ends came to 14 bases. As DNA, the CDR3 is TGTGCCAGCAGTTTGACAGATTTAGGTGAGCAGTTCTTC. Protein product: CASSLTDLGEQFF. Full variable domain (missing parts from reference TRBV2 and TRBJ2-1): EPEVTQTPSHQVTQMGQEVILRCVPISNHLYFYWYRQILGQKVEFLVSFYNNEISEKSEIFDDQFSVERPDGSNFTLKIRSTKLEDSAMYFCASSLTDLGEQFFGPGTRLTVL.